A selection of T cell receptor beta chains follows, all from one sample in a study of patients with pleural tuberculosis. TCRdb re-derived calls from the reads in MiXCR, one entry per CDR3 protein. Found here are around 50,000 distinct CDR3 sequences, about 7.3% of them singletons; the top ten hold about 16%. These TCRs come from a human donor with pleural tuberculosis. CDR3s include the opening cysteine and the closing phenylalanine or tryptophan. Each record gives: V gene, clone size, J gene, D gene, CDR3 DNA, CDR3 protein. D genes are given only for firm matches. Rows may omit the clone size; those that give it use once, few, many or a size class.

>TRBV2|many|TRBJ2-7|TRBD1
TGTGCCAGCAGACAACAGGGGTTCATTGACGAGCAGTACTTC
CASRQQGFIDEQYF
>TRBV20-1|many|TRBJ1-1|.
TGCAGTGCTACCTTCCCGGGGATGAACACTGAAGCTTTCTTT
CSATFPGMNTEAFF
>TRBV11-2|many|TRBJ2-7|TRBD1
TGTGCCAGCAGCCTTGGACAGGGGCCTGCCTACGAGCAGTACTTC
CASSLGQGPAYEQYF
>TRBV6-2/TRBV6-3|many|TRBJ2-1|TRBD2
TGTGCCAGCAGTTACGGTAGCGGGCTCTACAATGAGCAGTTCTTC
CASSYGSGLYNEQFF
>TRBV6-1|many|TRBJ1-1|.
TGTGCCAGCAGCTCGGGCCTTTTGAACACTGAAGCTTTCTTT
CASSSGLLNTEAFF
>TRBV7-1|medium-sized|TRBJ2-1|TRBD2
TGTGCCAGCAGCTCTGCTAGCGGGGGACCAGAAAACAATGAGCAGTTCTTC
CASSSASGGPENNEQFF
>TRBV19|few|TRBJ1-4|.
TGTGCCAGTAGTGAGGCGAATGAAAAACTGTTTTTT
CASSEANEKLFF
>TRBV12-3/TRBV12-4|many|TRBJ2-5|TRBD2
TGTGCCAGCAGGGGGACTAGCGGGACGAGGGAGACCCAGTACTTC
CASRGTSGTRETQYF
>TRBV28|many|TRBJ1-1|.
TGTGCCAGCAGAGTTGACTACACTGAAGCTTTCTTT
CASRVDYTEAFF
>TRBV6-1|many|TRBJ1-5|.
TGTGCCAGCAGGGCGGACAGATATAGCAATCAGCCCCAGCATTTT
CASRADRYSNQPQHF
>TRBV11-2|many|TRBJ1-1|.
TGTGCCAGCAGCTCCCCCCTAGGGTTAGGGGGTGAAGCTTTCTTT
CASSSPLGLGGEAFF
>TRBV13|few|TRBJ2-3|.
TGTGCCAGCAGCTTAGTGGCTAGCGCCGCAGATACGCAGTATTTT
CASSLVASAADTQYF
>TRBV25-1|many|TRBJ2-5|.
TGTGCCAGCAGTGAAGGTAGCGGACAAGAGACCCAGTACTTC
CASSEGSGQETQYF
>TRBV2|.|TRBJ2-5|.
TGTGCCAGCGGTGACACGGCGTCTGCCCAGTACTTT
CASGDTASAQYF
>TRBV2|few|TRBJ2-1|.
TGTGCCAGCAATAGAGAGTACAATGAGCAGTTCTTC
CASNREYNEQFF